A selection of T cell receptor beta chains follows, all from one sample in a study of shared clonotypes between healthy human individuals. The assay was immunoSEQ multiplex PCR, and TCRdb's table has in-frame clones only and misses some. This repertoire shows approximately 1.4 million clones, 98% found once; its top ten account for roughly 0.45%. Sequenced sample: naive CD4+ T cells sorted from blood. The source of these receptors is a man aged 25-45 years in good health. The conserved cysteine and the conserved F or W are not part of the CDR3 here.

V gene	J gene	CDR3 protein
TRBV27	TRBJ2-2	ASSPSIGGGRNTGELF
TRBV5-1	TRBJ2-5	ASTLGGLAAETQY
TRBV7-2	TRBJ2-1	ASSLIVSGEQF
TRBV18	TRBJ1-3	ASSPEGQGLRSGNTIY
TRBV10-2	TRBJ1-2	ASSDLEGIGYT
TRBV9	TRBJ1-1	ASSPRTGWVTEAF
TRBV28	TRBJ2-7	ATGLSSYEQY
TRBV28	TRBJ2-3	ASSLPAGLEQY
TRBV7-9	TRBJ2-7	ASSLTVGGTYEQY
TRBV9	TRBJ2-1	ASSSGLAWNEQF
TRBV10-3	TRBJ2-1	AIAGTSGRAYNEQF
TRBV6-4	TRBJ2-1	ASSDLGRGFGSYNEQF
TRBV12-5	TRBJ2-1	ASGLLAGVGQQF
TRBV10-3	TRBJ1-5	AITQGPTEVLH
TRBV18	TRBJ1-1	ASSPETVHTEAF
TRBV6-5	TRBJ2-1	ASSIKGGSYNEQF
TRBV15	TRBJ2-7	ATSRDWSQNPYEQY
TRBV25-1	TRBJ1-2	ASSEWGTGEDHGYT
TRBV5-1	TRBJ2-3	ASSLGTSGYSTDTQY
TRBV5-1	TRBJ1-1	ASSLGQGLTEAF
TRBV28	TRBJ1-2	ASTGVYWRNYGYT
TRBV28	TRBJ2-5	ASSFSQGKETQY
TRBV10-3	TRBJ2-1	ATREGSYNEQF
TRBV2	TRBJ2-5	ASNLVDGTQY
TRBV5-6	TRBJ2-1	ASSTGTSGRGPYNEQF